The clone carrying this T cell receptor (beta chain) was picked up many times. What it binds is unknown. This sample is drawn from a study of radiation and T cells in renal cell carcinoma. General observations from the study: From baseline, blood top tumor clonotypes peaked at 2 weeks post-radiation. Baseline intratumoral clonotype presence is unknown without pretreatment biopsies.

Time point meaning: blood 4 weeks post-SBRT, at nephrectomy. As to treatment: 15 Gy SBRT to primary tumor, nephrectomy 4 weeks later. CDR1 and CDR2 (germline): SGDLS, YYNGEE. The CDR3 length is 19 residues. V gave up 4 bases and J gave up 6 bases; unmatched junction bases: 17. The repertoire was sequenced with immunoSEQ multiplex PCR; TCRdb's copy has only in-frame clones and lacks some. The top ten hold 9.4% of the sample, which has approximately 83,000 clones, around four fifths seen once. The source of this sequence is a man aged 50-59 years with renal cell carcinoma. The specimen was blood, collected from a patient whose treatment included radiotherapy and nephrectomy. The chain recombines TRBV9 with TRBJ2-7; 15 nucleotides match TRBD2. The DNA for the CDR3 is TGTGCCAGCAGCCCCTTAGGGGGACGAGGACTAGCGGGAGGGCCCGAGCAGTACTTC. This translates into CASSPLGGRGLAGGPEQYF. Complete variable domain (other parts from reference TRBV9 and TRBJ2-7): DSGVTQTPKHLITATGQRVTLRCSPRSGDLSVYWYQQSLDQGLQFLIQYYNGEERAKGNILERFSAQQFPDLHSELNLSSLELGDSALYFCASSPLGGRGLAGGPEQYFGPGTRLTVT.